These 30 T cell receptor beta chains came from one sample sequenced in a study of OX40 agonist ivuxolimab in advanced cancers. Clones were sequenced by immunoSEQ multiplex PCR, and TCRdb holds only the in-frame ones, with some missing. The data show approximately 90,000 clones, 70% to 85% seen once. Sample: CD4+ or CD8+ T cells sorted from blood, taken in a trial of the OX40 agonist ivuxolimab. All receptors derive from an adult with an advanced solid tumor such as melanoma, head and neck, liver or kidney cancer.

V gene TRBV7-2 combines with J gene TRBJ2-7, with a possible D match to TRBD2 (6 bases). In germline, CDR1 is SGHTA, CDR2 FQGNSA. The CDR3 sequence is 14 residues long. V was pared by 6 bases and J by 0 bases, with 12 bases between. The CDR3 DNA is TGTGCCAGCAGATTTAGCGGAGGCTCCTACGAGCAGTACTTC. It is translated as CASRFSGGSYEQYF.

The chain has TRBV7-9 and TRBJ2-2; the D call may be TRBD1 or TRBD2 (5 bases each). CDR3 length: 14 amino acids. Trimming removed 1 base from V and 6 bases from J, with 9 bases in between. From germline, CDR1 is SEHNR and CDR2 FQNEAQ (reference sequence). CDR3 in amino acids: CASSLVLGAGELFF. CDR3 DNA: TGTGCCAGCAGCTTAGTGTTGGGGGCCGGGGAGCTGTTTTTT. Full variable domain (missing parts from reference TRBV7-9 and TRBJ2-2): DTGVSQNPRHKITKRGQNVTFRCDPISEHNRLYWYRQTLGQGPEFLTYFQNEAQLEKSRLLSDRFSAERPKGSFSTLEIQRTEQGDSAMYLCASSLVLGAGELFFGEGSRLTVL.

This chain links TRBV2 with TRBJ1-2; no definite D call. The germline V gene has CDR1 SNHLY and CDR2 FYNNEI. The CDR3 has 12 amino acids. The V end lost 6 bases, the J end lost 13 bases, and 18 bases lay between the germline ends. The CDR3 here is CASRRENIRGTF. In DNA form, the CDR3 reads TGTGCCAGCAGGAGGGAGAACATCCGGGGCACCTTC.

V and J are TRBV5-4 and TRBJ2-5; TRBD2 might be the D (7 bases). Germline V CDR1 and CDR2: SGHNT, YYREEE (reference sequence). V lost 2 bases, J lost 5 bases, and 13 bases lay in between. This CDR3 is built from 14 residues. The CDR3 DNA reads as TGTGCCAGCAGCTTTAAAGGGGGAGGGGAGACCCAGTACTTC. It encodes CASSFKGGGETQYF.

J is TRBJ2-7 and V is TRBV19; 7 bases align to TRBD1. Germline-derived CDR1 and CDR2 are LNHDA and SQIVND (reference sequence). This CDR3 is 11 amino acids long. J gave up 13 bases and V 5 bases, and 8 bases lay outside the gene matches. CDR3 amino acids: CASSSTTGFYF. CDR3 DNA sequence: TGTGCCAGTAGTTCAACGACAGGGTTTTACTTC.

The chain uses TRBV10-3 and TRBJ2-1; D may be TRBD2 (5 bases). This CDR3 contains 16 residues. Germline values: CDR1 ENHRY, CDR2 SYGVKD. Trimming took 3 bases from V and 5 from J, leaving 17 bases between them. The CDR3 DNA follows: TGTGCCATCAGTGATGTCAGTGGGAGTAGGGACAATGAGCAGTTCTTC. Translation gives CAISDVSGSRDNEQFF.

J is TRBJ2-1 and V is TRBV11-2; the D is unclear. This CDR3 has 15 residues. V was shortened by 0 bases and J by 5 bases, with 11 bases between the two germline ends. Germline V gene sequence: CDR1 SGHAT, CDR2 FQNNGV. The CDR3 region is CASSLEIPSHNEQFF. The CDR3 nucleotides are TGTGCCAGCAGCTTAGAGATTCCCAGCCACAATGAGCAGTTCTTC.

The chain has TRBV6-4 and TRBJ2-7; D is ambiguous. The germline V gene has CDR1 MRHNA and CDR2 SNTAGT. Trimming stripped 0 bases from V and 7 bases from J, with 4 bases between. The length of the CDR3 is 11 residues. The CDR3 loop is CASSDSGEQYF. The CDR3, as DNA: TGTGCCAGCAGTGACTCGGGGGAGCAGTACTTC.

The chain couples TRBV2 to TRBJ2-7, with TRBD2 identical over 8 bases. CDR3 length equals 13 residues. The germline V gene encodes CDR1 SNHLY and CDR2 FYNNEI. V lost 3 bases to trimming and J lost 7 bases; unmatched junction nucleotides: 5. In DNA form, the CDR3 reads TGTGCCAGCAGTGAGCGGGAGGCGGGGGAGCAGTACTTC. Translation: CASSEREAGEQYF.

The chain has TRBV28 and TRBJ1-1, with 8 bases identical to TRBD1. The germline CDR1 and CDR2 sequences are MDHEN and SYDVKM. This CDR3 is 13 amino acids long. V lost 8 bases to trimming and J lost 2 bases; unmatched junction nucleotides: 4. The CDR3 sequence: CASGTGPNTEAFF. DNA of the CDR3: TGTGCCAGCGGGACAGGCCCTAACACTGAAGCTTTCTTT.

This chain joins TRBV9 and TRBJ1-1; a possible D gene is TRBD1 (6 bases). The CDR3 extends over 17 amino acids. CDR1 SGDLS and CDR2 YYNGEE come from the germline V gene. The V end lost 4 bases, the J end lost 1 base, and 20 bases lay between the germline ends. Here the CDR3 reads CASSPTGRGDENTEAFF. The CDR3 coding sequence is TGTGCCAGCAGCCCGACAGGTCGGGGGGACGAGAACACTGAAGCTTTCTTT. The full variable domain, completed using reference TRBV9 and TRBJ1-1, is DSGVTQTPKHLITATGQRVTLRCSPRSGDLSVYWYQQSLDQGLQFLIQYYNGEERAKGNILERFSAQQFPDLHSELNLSSLELGDSALYFCASSPTGRGDENTEAFFGQGTRLTVV.

CDR3 region: CATSREYYPANEQFF. CDR3 in DNA: TGTGCCACCAGCAGAGAGTACTACCCGGCCAATGAGCAGTTCTTC. The chain couples TRBV15 to TRBJ2-1; D is undetermined. The CDR3 has 15 residues. The germline V gene encodes CDR1 LNHNV and CDR2 YYDKDF (reference sequence). Trimming removed 0 bases from V and 6 bases from J, with 12 bases in between.

This clone has a handful of counts. The chain joins TRBV7-9 to TRBJ2-3, with a weak D call TRBD1 (6 bases). The CDR3 loop spans 14 amino acids. V lost 2 bases and J 6 bases, leaving 12 bases between the germline ends. Germline lookup yields CDR1 SEHNR and CDR2 FQNEAQ (reference sequence). As DNA, the CDR3 is TGTGCCAGCAGCTTACAGGGGTATAGGGATACGCAGTATTTT. The encoded protein is CASSLQGYRDTQYF.

The chain has TRBV19 and TRBJ1-1; 8 bases align to TRBD1. After removal of 10 bases from V and 10 bases from J, the junction contained 14 bases not matched to a gene. This CDR3 is 13 amino acids long. CDR1 is LNHDA and CDR2 is SQIVND in the germline V gene (reference sequence). CDR3 sequence: CATSQDRARIAFF. The CDR3 coding sequence is TGTGCCACCTCCCAGGACAGGGCCAGGATAGCTTTCTTT.

This sequence joins TRBV30 and TRBJ2-7; D is uncertain. V lost 3 bases, J lost 3 bases, and 9 bases lay in between. The CDR3 is 12 residues long. Germline V gene sequence: CDR1 GTSNPN, CDR2 SVGIG (reference sequence). The CDR3 loop reads CAWSPGDYEQYF. The CDR3 DNA reads as TGTGCCTGGAGCCCCGGCGACTACGAGCAGTACTTC.

The chain links TRBV21-1 to TRBJ2-7. TRBV21-1 is labeled a pseudogene. The CDR3 runs 13 residues. Here the CDR3 DNA reads TGTGCCAGCAGAACGGTCAGCTCCTACGAGCAGTACTTC. As protein: CASRTVSSYEQYF.

This clone has more than one count but fewer than ten. V and J are TRBV7-6 and TRBJ1-5; the D is unclear. The length of the CDR3 is 17 residues. Germline values: CDR1 SGHVS, CDR2 FNYEAQ. The V end was cut by 1 base, the J end by 2 bases, with 15 bases between. CDR3 loop: CASSLGQARKGNQPQHF. The DNA for the CDR3 is TGTGCCAGCAGCTTAGGGCAGGCCAGGAAGGGCAATCAGCCCCAGCATTTT. The entire variable domain, with the rest obtained from reference TRBV7-6 and TRBJ1-5, is as follows: GAGVSQSPRYKVTKRGQDVALRCDPISGHVSLYWYRQALGQGPEFLTYFNYEAQQDKSGLPNDRFSAERPEGSISTLTIQRTEQRDSAMYRCASSLGQARKGNQPQHFGDGTRLSIL.

J is TRBJ2-3 and V is TRBV4-3; TRBD1 matches 9 bases. This CDR3 comprises 15 residues. With V trimmed by 4 bases and J by 6 bases, 8 bases remained unmatched. Germline V gene data show CDR1 as LGHNA and CDR2 as YSLEER. CDR3 in amino acids: CASSRTGDASDTQYF. The CDR3 region has the DNA TGCGCCAGCAGCCGGACAGGGGATGCCTCTGATACGCAGTATTTT.

The rearrangement uses TRBV7-5 and TRBJ2-7; the table's D gene call, TRBD2, was not cross checked with the DNA. TRBV7-5 counts as a pseudogene. The CDR3 sequence is 14 residues long. The CDR3 sequence is CASSLARSSYEQYF. The CDR3 nucleotides read TGTGCCAGCAGCTTAGCACGGAGCTCCTACGAGCAGTACTTC.

This chain uses TRBV28 with TRBJ2-7; weak D call: TRBD2 (5 bases). The germline V and J ends were trimmed by 0 bases and 3 bases, with 15 bases remaining between them. This CDR3 is built from 16 residues. Germline V gene data show CDR1 as MDHEN and CDR2 as SYDVKM. The chain's CDR3 is CASSLWRTDWDYEQYF. CDR3 DNA: TGTGCCAGCAGTTTATGGCGGACGGACTGGGACTACGAGCAGTACTTC.

The rearrangement joins TRBV20-1 to TRBJ2-7; D ambiguous. Trimming pared 6 bases from V and 4 bases from J, leaving 10 bases between. The CDR3 has 11 residues. CDR1 and CDR2 from the germline V gene are DFQATT and SNEGSKA (reference sequence). Here the CDR3 reads CSATDGYEQYF. The CDR3 nucleotides are TGCAGTGCCACGGACGGGTACGAGCAGTACTTC.

The DNA of the CDR3 is TGCGCCAGCAGTCACACAGATACGCAGTATTTT. Its protein is CASSHTDTQYF. The chain is built from TRBV23-1 and TRBJ2-3; D call uncertain. Being an ORF, TRBV23-1 has a function that is uncertain. This CDR3 region has 11 residues. V was shortened by 3 bases and J by 2 bases, with 0 bases between the two germline ends.

The DNA for the CDR3 is TGTGCCATCAGTGGGAGGGGTGCCGGGGAGCTGTTTTTT. It yields the protein CAISGRGAGELFF. The chain joins TRBV10-3 to TRBJ2-2, with a possible D match to TRBD2 (6 bases). CDR1 is ENHRY, CDR2 SYGVKD, per germline. The CDR3 is made up of 13 amino acids. Trimming stripped 4 bases from V and 6 bases from J, with 9 bases between.

J is TRBJ1-1 and V is TRBV7-2; a weak D match, TRBD1 (6 bases). Germline CDR1 and CDR2: SGHTA and FQGNSA. The CDR3 spans 13 residues. The V and J ends lost 1 base and 11 bases respectively, with 14 bases between them. CDR3 DNA: TGTGCCAGCAGCTTAGGTGGGAGGGACACGGCTTTCTTT. This gives the protein CASSLGGRDTAFF.

V is TRBV4-1 and J is TRBJ2-2; D is possibly TRBD2 (6 bases). V lost 5 bases and J 3 bases, leaving 13 bases between the germline ends. The length of the CDR3 is 15 residues. CDR1 is MGHRA and CDR2 is YSYEKL in the germline V gene. The CDR3, as DNA: TGCGCCAGCAGCTCTGGAGGGCTGTACACCGGGGAGCTGTTTTTT. It is translated as CASSSGGLYTGELFF.

The chain links TRBV28 to TRBJ1-1; TRBD1 might be the D (5 bases). V lost 6 bases and J lost 0, with 11 bases in between. Per the germline V gene, CDR1 is MDHEN and CDR2 is SYDVKM. The CDR3 is 14 residues long. This chain's CDR3 is CASRLGGLNTEAFF. CDR3 sequence (DNA): TGTGCCAGCAGGCTTGGGGGATTGAACACTGAAGCTTTCTTT. Complete variable domain (other parts from reference TRBV28 and TRBJ1-1): DVKVTQSSRYLVKRTGEKVFLECVQDMDHENMFWYRQDPGLGLRLIYFSYDVKMKEKGDIPEGYSVSREKKERFSLILESASTNQTSMYLCASRLGGLNTEAFFGQGTRLTVV.

V gene TRBV30 combines with J gene TRBJ2-3, with D unresolved. CDR1 is GTSNPN, CDR2 SVGIG, per germline (reference sequence). The CDR3 spans 13 residues. V lost 2 bases, J lost 3 bases, and 9 bases lay in between. The DNA of the CDR3 is TGTGCCTGGAGTCCTAAAGGTACAGATACGCAGTATTTT. Encoded protein: CAWSPKGTDTQYF.

This clone was picked up a small number of times. The rearrangement joins TRBV19 to TRBJ2-2; D perhaps matches TRBD2 (6 bases). The CDR3 consists of 18 residues. V was clipped by 7 bases and J by 4 bases, with 25 bases between them. Per the germline V gene, CDR1 is LNHDA and CDR2 is SQIVND (reference sequence). CDR3 in DNA: TGTGCCAGTACCCCAAGGGGTTCGGGAGAGCGCAGCACCGGGGAGCTGTTTTTT. Translated, it gives CASTPRGSGERSTGELFF.

The V and J genes are TRBV20-1 and TRBJ1-4; D remains ambiguous. Trimming pared 3 bases from V and 8 bases from J, leaving 7 bases between. Germline CDR1 is DFQATT and CDR2 is SNEGSKA (reference sequence). The CDR3 spans 11 residues. The CDR3 DNA reads TGCAGTGCTAGCATAATAGAAAAACTGTTTTTT. Translating gives CSASIIEKLFF.

The chain carries TRBV27 and TRBJ2-1; 9 bases fit TRBD2. Germline values: CDR1 MNHEY, CDR2 SMNVEV (reference sequence). The CDR3 is 16 residues long. The V and J ends lost 5 bases and 3 bases, in that order; junction bases with no gene match: 8. This chain's CDR3 is CASSDRAGGFYNEQFF. As DNA, the CDR3 is TGTGCCAGCAGTGATCGAGCGGGAGGATTCTACAATGAGCAGTTCTTC.